This T cell receptor (beta chain) stems from a study of Ad26.COV2.S vaccination and SARS-CoV-2 variants. At the level of the study: Each vaccinee took Ad26.COV2.S intramuscularly, once or twice 56 days apart.

Treatment of the sample: around 19 received Ad26.COV2.S at low or high dose, single or two shots; several received placebo; per-sample allocation not given. Sampling took place 63 days after the first vaccine or placebo injection. The CDR3 loop spans 13 amino acids. J lost 3 bases, V lost 8 bases, and 5 bases had no gene match. Germline loops: CDR1 SGDLS, CDR2 YYNGEE. Measured with immunoSEQ multiplex PCR; TCRdb has only the in-frame clones, and not every one. The data show hundreds of thousands of clones, around 84% seen once. The chain employs TRBV9 and TRBJ2-3, with 8 bases that match TRBD1. The sample in question was peripheral blood, obtained in a trial of Ad26.COV2.S vaccine versus placebo. The clonotype was recovered from a person aged 18-60 years who received the Ad26.COV2.S COVID-19 vaccine or a placebo. CDR3 sequence (DNA): TGTGCCAGTAACCGACAGGGGACAGATACGCAGTATTTT. It is translated as CASNRQGTDTQYF.